One and the same sample provided the 20 T cell receptor beta chains below, sequenced in a study of T cell changes during pregnancy in multiple sclerosis. Assay used: immunoSEQ multiplex PCR; TCRdb lists only in-frame clones, some missing. This table holds under 85,000 clones, approximately 92% found once. The sequences come from CD4+ T cells from peripheral blood mononuclear cells, collected before pregnancy. Receptor source: a female donor with multiple sclerosis, enrolled in a pregnancy study.

This chain uses TRBV5-6 with TRBJ2-7; TRBD2 might be the D (6 bases). In germline, CDR1 is SGHDT, CDR2 YYEEEE. This CDR3 has 16 amino acids. Deletions cut 3 bases from V and 0 bases from J, with 16 bases between. CDR3 in amino acids: CASSSPRDSYSYEQYF. CDR3 coding DNA: TGTGCCAGCAGCTCTCCCCGGGACTCCTACTCCTACGAGCAGTACTTC.

V usage is TRBV5-1 and J usage is TRBJ2-7; a possible D gene is TRBD2 (5 bases). In germline, CDR1 is SGHRS, CDR2 YFSETQ. The CDR3 runs to 12 residues. The germline V and J ends were trimmed by 6 bases and 2 bases, with 9 bases remaining between them. The CDR3 region is CASKAGPYEQYF. CDR3 nucleotide sequence: TGCGCCAGCAAGGCGGGCCCCTACGAGCAGTACTTC.

This clone was detected only once. The gene calls are TRBV6-6 and TRBJ2-2; D is uncertain. The CDR3 extends over 16 amino acids. Germline V gene sequence: CDR1 MNHNY, CDR2 SVGAGI (reference sequence). V was trimmed by 0 bases and J by 0 bases, leaving 8 bases between them. As DNA, the CDR3 is TGTGCCAGCAGTTACTCGGCACAGCCGAACACCGGGGAGCTGTTTTTT. Protein: CASSYSAQPNTGELFF.

The chain uses TRBV5-4 and TRBJ1-2, with 7 nucleotides matching TRBD1. Germline values: CDR1 SGHNT, CDR2 YYREEE (reference sequence). CDR3 size: 13 residues. V lost 0 bases to trimming and J lost 6 bases; unmatched junction nucleotides: 2. The CDR3 here is CASSLDRGDGYTF. The CDR3 nucleotides read TGTGCCAGCAGCTTGGACAGGGGTGATGGCTACACCTTC.

The CDR3 here is CAPREEGNQPQHF. DNA for the CDR3: TGTGCCCCCAGAGAGGAGGGCAATCAGCCCCAGCATTTT. This sequence joins TRBV5-4 and TRBJ1-5; no clear D. The germline V and J ends were trimmed by 10 bases and 2 bases, with 13 bases remaining between them. This CDR3 spans 13 amino acids. Germline V CDR1 and CDR2: SGHNT, YYREEE (reference sequence). Variable domain in full (rest from reference TRBV5-4 and TRBJ1-5): ETGVTQSPTHLIKTRGQQVTLRCSSQSGHNTVSWYQQALGQGPQFIFQYYREEENGRGNFPPRFSGLQFPNYSSELNVNALELDDSALYLCAPREEGNQPQHFGDGTRLSIL.

The chain carries TRBV11-2 and TRBJ1-2; TRBD1 agrees at 7 bases. The CDR3 is 16 amino acids. Germline CDR1 is SGHAT and CDR2 is FQNNGV. The ends lost 1 base at V and 3 bases at J; junction bases unmatched: 8. The CDR3 coding sequence is TGTGCCAGCAGCTTAGGGGGACAGAGATGGGACTATGGCTACACCTTC. It yields the protein CASSLGGQRWDYGYTF. The full variable domain, its missing parts supplied by reference TRBV11-2 and TRBJ1-2, is EAGVAQSPRYKIIEKRQSVAFWCNPISGHATLYWYQQILGQGPKLLIQFQNNGVVDDSQLPKDRFSAERLKGVDSTLKIQPAKLEDSAVYLCASSLGGQRWDYGYTFGSGTRLTVV.

The V and J genes are TRBV30 and TRBJ1-6; D remains unclear. Germline V gene data show CDR1 as GTSNPN and CDR2 as SVGIG (reference sequence). Between the trimmed V and J ends, which lost 5 bases and 8 bases, there was a span of 13 bases. The CDR3 is 13 amino acids. The CDR3: CAWEATRDSPLHF. The CDR3 DNA is TGTGCCTGGGAAGCCACACGGGATTCACCCCTCCACTTT.

J is TRBJ2-7 and V is TRBV19; 8 bases map to TRBD1. Germline trimming cut 2 bases from V and 7 bases from J; bases unmatched to any gene: 7. CDR3 length: 14 amino acids. CDR1 and CDR2 (germline): LNHDA, SQIVND (reference sequence). CDR3 DNA: TGTGCCAGTAGTATAAGGACAGGGTCGGAGGAGCAGTACTTC. As protein: CASSIRTGSEEQYF. The full variable domain, in which reference TRBV19 and TRBJ2-7 provide the parts outside the CDR3, is DGGITQSPKYLFRKEGQNVTLSCEQNLNHDAMYWYRQDPGQGLRLIYYSQIVNDFQKGDIAEGYSVSREKKESFPLTVTSAQKNPTAFYLCASSIRTGSEEQYFGPGTRLTVT.

The CDR3 sequence: CASSLFGQGLNIQYF. The CDR3 DNA follows: TGTGCCAGTAGTCTTTTCGGACAGGGGTTAAACATTCAGTACTTC. This chain connects TRBV19 to TRBJ2-4; TRBD1 agrees at 9 bases. The CDR3 is made up of 15 amino acids. CDR1 and CDR2 from the germline V gene are LNHDA and SQIVND (reference sequence). V was pared by 5 bases and J by 6 bases, with 8 bases of the junction left unmatched.

The V gene is TRBV9, the J gene TRBJ2-3; D possibly corresponds to TRBD1 (6 bases). The CDR3 sequence is 15 residues long. Trimming shortened V by 1 base and J by 2 bases, and 11 bases separated the two germline ends. In germline, CDR1 is SGDLS, CDR2 YYNGEE. The CDR3, as DNA: TGTGCCAGCAGCGTACGGGCAGGGGCCACAGATACGCAGTATTTT. It codes for CASSVRAGATDTQYF.

The rearrangement uses TRBV30 and TRBJ2-3; 11 nucleotides match TRBD2. With V trimmed by 0 bases and J by 3 bases, 11 bases remained unmatched. The CDR3 covers 18 residues. CDR1 is GTSNPN and CDR2 is SVGIG in the germline V gene (reference sequence). This CDR3 is CAWSVVAGGPGGTDTQYF. As DNA, the CDR3 is TGTGCCTGGAGTGTTGTAGCGGGGGGGCCCGGGGGTACAGATACGCAGTATTTT. The full variable domain, in which reference TRBV30 and TRBJ2-3 provide the parts outside the CDR3, is SQTIHQWPATLVQPVGSPLSLECTVEGTSNPNLYWYRQAAGRGLQLLFYSVGIGQISSEVPQNLSASRPQDRQFILSSKKLLLSDSGFYLCAWSVVAGGPGGTDTQYFGPGTRLTVL.

This CDR3 is CASGVQGTTNEKLFF. DNA of the CDR3: TGTGCCAGCGGGGTCCAGGGCACAACTAATGAAAAACTGTTTTTT. The chain couples TRBV2 to TRBJ1-4; D is possibly TRBD1 (5 bases). Germline assignment: CDR1 SNHLY and CDR2 FYNNEI. CDR3 length: 15 residues. V shed 8 bases and J shed 0 bases, with 13 bases lying between them.

The V call is TRBV5-1, the J call TRBJ2-2; maybe TRBD2 (6 bases). The germline V and J ends were trimmed by 4 bases and 7 bases, with 14 bases remaining between them. The CDR3 totals 14 residues. Germline V gene lookup returns CDR1 SGHRS and CDR2 YFSETQ. The CDR3 spells CASSPIIGGGELFF. CDR3 nucleotide sequence: TGCGCCAGCAGCCCGATAATCGGGGGCGGGGAGCTGTTTTTT.

V and J are TRBV7-9 and TRBJ1-1; possible D gene TRBD1, 5 bases. Germline CDR1 SEHNR, CDR2 FQNEAQ (reference sequence). The CDR3 sequence is 11 residues long. DNA of the CDR3: TGTGGCGCAGGGTCGCACACTGAAGCTTTCTTT. Protein product: CGAGSHTEAFF.

The chain combines TRBV27 with TRBJ1-5, with D possibly matching TRBD1 (6 bases). Trimming cost V 6 bases and J 6 bases, with 24 bases left between them. CDR3 length equals 17 residues. Germline CDR1 MNHEY, CDR2 SMNVEV (reference sequence). CDR3 DNA: TGTGCCAGCAGCCCAATCCTCCGGGGGGCGAAGGCTCAGCCCCAGCATTTT. Its protein is CASSPILRGAKAQPQHF.

The chain recombines TRBV28 with TRBJ1-4; D gene ambiguous. V lost 3 bases and J lost 7, with 3 bases in between. The germline V gene encodes CDR1 MDHEN and CDR2 SYDVKM. The CDR3 spans 11 residues. CDR3 sequence (DNA): TGTGCCAGCAGTTTCGTTGAAAAACTGTTTTTT. Amino acids: CASSFVEKLFF. Variable domain in full (rest from reference TRBV28 and TRBJ1-4): DVKVTQSSRYLVKRTGEKVFLECVQDMDHENMFWYRQDPGLGLRLIYFSYDVKMKEKGDIPEGYSVSREKKERFSLILESASTNQTSMYLCASSFVEKLFFGSGTQLSVL.

The V call is TRBV6-5, the J call TRBJ1-1; TRBD1 might be the D (6 bases). Trimming pared 7 bases from V and 4 bases from J, leaving 13 bases between. The CDR3 is 13 amino acids. Germline lookup yields CDR1 MNHEY and CDR2 SVGAGI. The DNA for the CDR3 is TGTGCCAGCATCAAGCCAGGGGCCACTGAAGCTTTCTTT. This sequence encodes CASIKPGATEAFF.

The DNA of the CDR3 is TGTGCCAGCGGCTTCGCTAGCACAGATACGCAGTATTTT. Its protein product is CASGFASTDTQYF. The V and J genes are TRBV9 and TRBJ2-3; no clear D. CDR1 is SGDLS and CDR2 is YYNGEE in the germline V gene. This CDR3 is built from 13 residues. Trimming shortened V by 7 bases and J by 0 bases, and 9 bases separated the two germline ends. Complete variable domain (other parts from reference TRBV9 and TRBJ2-3): DSGVTQTPKHLITATGQRVTLRCSPRSGDLSVYWYQQSLDQGLQFLIQYYNGEERAKGNILERFSAQQFPDLHSELNLSSLELGDSALYFCASGFASTDTQYFGPGTRLTVL.

This chain links TRBV5-1 with TRBJ2-2; 7 positions match TRBD2. The V gene end was trimmed by 9 bases and the J gene end by 0 bases; junction bases not matched to a gene: 5. The CDR3 length is 14 residues. Germline-derived CDR1 and CDR2 are SGHRS and YFSETQ. The CDR3 loop reads CATSTSANTGELFF. CDR3 coding DNA: TGCGCCACGTCCACTAGCGCGAACACCGGGGAGCTGTTTTTT. Based on the CDR3 plus reference TRBV5-1 and TRBJ2-2, the full variable domain is KAGVTQTPRYLIKTRGQQVTLSCSPISGHRSVSWYQQTPGQGLQFLFEYFSETQRNKGNFPGRFSGRQFSNSRSEMNVSTLELGDSALYLCATSTSANTGELFFGEGSRLTVL.

The chain has TRBV6-5 and TRBJ1-4; tentatively, D is TRBD1 (5 bases). Germline V CDR1 and CDR2: MNHEY, SVGAGI. The V and J ends lost 1 base and 8 bases respectively, with 14 bases between them. The CDR3 has 15 amino acids. Here the CDR3 DNA reads TGTGCCAGCAGTTACTTCGGGCAGGGTCGGGAAAAACTGTTTTTT. It specifies CASSYFGQGREKLFF.